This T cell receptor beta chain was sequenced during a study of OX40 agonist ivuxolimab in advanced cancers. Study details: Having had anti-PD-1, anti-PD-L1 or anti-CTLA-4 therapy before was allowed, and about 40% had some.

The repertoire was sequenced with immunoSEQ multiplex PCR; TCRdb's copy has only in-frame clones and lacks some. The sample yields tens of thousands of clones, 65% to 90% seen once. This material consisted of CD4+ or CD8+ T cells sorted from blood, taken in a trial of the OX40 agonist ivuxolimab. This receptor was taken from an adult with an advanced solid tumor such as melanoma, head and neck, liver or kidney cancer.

Here the CDR3 reads CASSMRFSRQTEAFF. The DNA for the CDR3 is TGTGCCAGCAGCATGAGGTTTTCGCGGCAAACTGAAGCTTTCTTT. The gene calls are TRBV5-6 and TRBJ1-1; D unclear. The CDR3 has 15 amino acids. V was trimmed by 4 bases and J by 5 bases, leaving 18 bases between them. Per germline, CDR1 SGHDT and CDR2 YYEEEE.